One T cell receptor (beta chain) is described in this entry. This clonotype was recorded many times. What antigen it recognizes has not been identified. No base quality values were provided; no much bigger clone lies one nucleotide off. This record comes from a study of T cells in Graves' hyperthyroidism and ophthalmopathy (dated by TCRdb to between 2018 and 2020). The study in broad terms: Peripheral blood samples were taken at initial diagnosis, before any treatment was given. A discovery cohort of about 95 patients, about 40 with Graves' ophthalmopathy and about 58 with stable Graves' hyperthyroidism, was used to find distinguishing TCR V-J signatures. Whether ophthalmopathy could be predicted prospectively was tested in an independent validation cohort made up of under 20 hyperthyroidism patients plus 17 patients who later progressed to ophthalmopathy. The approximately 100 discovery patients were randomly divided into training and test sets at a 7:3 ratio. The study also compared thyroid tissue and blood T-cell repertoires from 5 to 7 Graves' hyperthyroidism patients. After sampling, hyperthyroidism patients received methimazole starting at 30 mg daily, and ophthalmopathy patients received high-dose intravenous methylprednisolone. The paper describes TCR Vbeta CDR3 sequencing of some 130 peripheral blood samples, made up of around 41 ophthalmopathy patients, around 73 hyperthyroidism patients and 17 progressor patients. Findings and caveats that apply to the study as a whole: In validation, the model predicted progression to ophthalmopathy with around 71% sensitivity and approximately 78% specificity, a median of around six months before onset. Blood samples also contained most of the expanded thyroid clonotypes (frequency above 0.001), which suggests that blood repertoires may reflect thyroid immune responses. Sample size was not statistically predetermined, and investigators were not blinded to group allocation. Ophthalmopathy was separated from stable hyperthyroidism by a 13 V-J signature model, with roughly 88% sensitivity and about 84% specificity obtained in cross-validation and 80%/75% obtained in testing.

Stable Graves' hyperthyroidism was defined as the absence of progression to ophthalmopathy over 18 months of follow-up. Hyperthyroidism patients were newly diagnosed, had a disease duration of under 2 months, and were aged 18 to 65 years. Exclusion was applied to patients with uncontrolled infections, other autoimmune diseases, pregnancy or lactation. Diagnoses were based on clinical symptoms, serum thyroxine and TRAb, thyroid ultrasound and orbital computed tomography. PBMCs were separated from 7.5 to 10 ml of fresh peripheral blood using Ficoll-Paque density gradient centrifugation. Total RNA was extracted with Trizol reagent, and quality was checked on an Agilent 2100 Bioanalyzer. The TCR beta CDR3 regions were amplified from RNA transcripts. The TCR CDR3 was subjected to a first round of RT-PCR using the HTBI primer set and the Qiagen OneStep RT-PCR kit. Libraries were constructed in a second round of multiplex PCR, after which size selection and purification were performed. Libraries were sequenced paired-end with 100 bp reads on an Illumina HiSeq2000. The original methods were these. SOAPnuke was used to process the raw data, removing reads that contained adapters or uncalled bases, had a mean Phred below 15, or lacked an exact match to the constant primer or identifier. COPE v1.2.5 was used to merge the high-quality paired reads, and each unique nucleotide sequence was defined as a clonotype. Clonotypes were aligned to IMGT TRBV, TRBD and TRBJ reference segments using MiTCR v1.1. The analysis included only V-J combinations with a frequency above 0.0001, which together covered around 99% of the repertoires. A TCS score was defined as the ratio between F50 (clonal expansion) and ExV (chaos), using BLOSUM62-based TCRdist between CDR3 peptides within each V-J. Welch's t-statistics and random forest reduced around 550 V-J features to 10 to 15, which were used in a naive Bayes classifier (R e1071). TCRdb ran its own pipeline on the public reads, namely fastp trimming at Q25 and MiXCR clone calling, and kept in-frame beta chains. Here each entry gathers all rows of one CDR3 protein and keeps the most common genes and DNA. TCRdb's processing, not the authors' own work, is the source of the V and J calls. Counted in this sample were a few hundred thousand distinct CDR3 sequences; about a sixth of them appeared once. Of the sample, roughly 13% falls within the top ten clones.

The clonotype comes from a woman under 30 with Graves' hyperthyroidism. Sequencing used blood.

Here is the DNA: TGTGCCAGCAGTTTATCCGCGCCCCCGGGGGCGGCTGGCTACACCTTC. This gives the protein CASSLSAPPGAAGYTF. This chain joins TRBV28 to TRBJ1-2; the D region possibly corresponds to TRBD1 (6 bases align). The V and J ends are trimmed by 1 base and 7 bases, leaving 19 bases between them. CDR1 and CDR2 (MDHEN, SYDVKM) derive from the germline V gene. The CDR3 starts with the cysteine, ends with the phenylalanine, and has 16 residues. Here the CDR3 DNA is all that survives: 48 bases in frame from base 1.